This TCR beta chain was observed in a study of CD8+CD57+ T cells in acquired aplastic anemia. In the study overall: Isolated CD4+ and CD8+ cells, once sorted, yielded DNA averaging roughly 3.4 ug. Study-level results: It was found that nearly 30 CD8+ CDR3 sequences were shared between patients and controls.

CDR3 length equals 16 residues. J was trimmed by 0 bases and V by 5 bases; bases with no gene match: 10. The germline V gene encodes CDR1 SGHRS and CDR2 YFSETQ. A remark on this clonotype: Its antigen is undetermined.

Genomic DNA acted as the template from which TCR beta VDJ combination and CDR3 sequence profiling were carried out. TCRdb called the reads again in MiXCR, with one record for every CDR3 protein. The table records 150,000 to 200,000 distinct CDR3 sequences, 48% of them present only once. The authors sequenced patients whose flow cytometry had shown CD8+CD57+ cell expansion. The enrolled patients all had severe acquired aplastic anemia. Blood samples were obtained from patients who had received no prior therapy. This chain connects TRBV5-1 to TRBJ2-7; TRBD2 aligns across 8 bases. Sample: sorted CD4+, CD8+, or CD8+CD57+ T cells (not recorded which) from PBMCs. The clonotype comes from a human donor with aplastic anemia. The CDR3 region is CASRGGVAGNSYEQYF. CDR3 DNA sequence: TGCGCCAGCAGGGGTGGGGTAGCGGGGAACTCCTACGAGCAGTACTTC. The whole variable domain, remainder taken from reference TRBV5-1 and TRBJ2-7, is KAGVTQTPRYLIKTRGQQVTLSCSPISGHRSVSWYQQTPGQGLQFLFEYFSETQRNKGNFPGRFSGRQFSNSRSEMNVSTLELGDSALYLCASRGGVAGNSYEQYFGPGTRLTVT.